The TCR beta chain under discussion was sequenced for a study of T cell changes during pregnancy in multiple sclerosis. Looked up from germline, CDR1 is SGDLS and CDR2 is YYNGEE. Trimming at V came to 0 bases and at J to 7 bases, leaving 12 bases not matched to a gene. This CDR3 contains 17 residues. This clone was seen once. Data came from immunoSEQ multiplex PCR; TCRdb stores just in-frame clones and leaves some out. Of about 28,000 clones listed, about 91% are singletons. The source was peripheral blood, collected in the first trimester of pregnancy. The V gene is TRBV9, the J gene TRBJ2-1; TRBD2 aligns across 8 bases. This TCR was recovered from a female donor in good health, enrolled as a control in a pregnancy study. CDR3 loop: CASSVVKGGLGRNEQFF. In DNA form, the CDR3 reads TGTGCCAGCAGCGTAGTCAAAGGGGGACTAGGGAGGAATGAGCAGTTCTTC.